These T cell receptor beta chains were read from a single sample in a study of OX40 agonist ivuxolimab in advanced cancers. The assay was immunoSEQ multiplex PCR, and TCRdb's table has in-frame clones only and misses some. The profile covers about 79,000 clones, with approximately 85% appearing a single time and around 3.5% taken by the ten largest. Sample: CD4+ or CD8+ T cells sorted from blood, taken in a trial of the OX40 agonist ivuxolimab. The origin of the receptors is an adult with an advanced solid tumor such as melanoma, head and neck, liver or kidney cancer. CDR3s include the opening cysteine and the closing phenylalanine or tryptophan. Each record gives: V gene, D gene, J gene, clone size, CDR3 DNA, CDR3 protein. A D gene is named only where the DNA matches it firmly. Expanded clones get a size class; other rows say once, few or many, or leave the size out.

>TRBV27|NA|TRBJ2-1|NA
TGTGCCAGCAGTTTATTGCCCAGCTCCTACAATGAGCAGTTCTTC
CASSLLPSSYNEQFF
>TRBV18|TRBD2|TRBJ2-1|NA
TGTGCCAGCTCACCACCAGGGACTAGCGGGAACAATGAGCAGTTCTTC
CASSPPGTSGNNEQFF
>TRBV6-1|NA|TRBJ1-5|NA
TGTGCCAGCACAGGGCAGCGGTATCAGCCCCAGCATTTT
CASTGQRYQPQHF
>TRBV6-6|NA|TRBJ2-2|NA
TGTGCCAGCAAAAAAGGTCACACCGGGGAGCTGTTTTTT
CASKKGHTGELFF
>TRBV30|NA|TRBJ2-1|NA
TGTGCCTGGATCTCCCCTCCATTGGAAAATGAGCAGTTCTTC
CAWISPPLENEQFF
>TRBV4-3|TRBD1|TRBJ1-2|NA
TGCGCCAGCAGCCAGTGGACAGGGGGCAACGGCTACACCTTC
CASSQWTGGNGYTF
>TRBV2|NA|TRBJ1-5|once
TGTGCCAGCTTTATGACTCCTTCTGGGCATTTT
CASFMTPSGHF
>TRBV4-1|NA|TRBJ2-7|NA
TGCGCCAGCAGCCAAGATTGGGACACCTCCTACGAGCAGTACTTC
CASSQDWDTSYEQYF
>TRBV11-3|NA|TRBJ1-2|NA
TGTGCCAGCAGCTTAAGGGTCGGGTCCGCCTATGGCTACACCTTC
CASSLRVGSAYGYTF
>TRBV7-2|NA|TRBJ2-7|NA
TGTGCCAGCAGCTCTTCCGGGCTACTACCCGCCTACGAGCAGTACTTC
CASSSSGLLPAYEQYF
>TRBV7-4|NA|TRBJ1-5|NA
TGTGCCAGCAGCTCACATAGGGGGACACATAGCAATCAGCCCCAGCATTTT
CASSSHRGTHSNQPQHF
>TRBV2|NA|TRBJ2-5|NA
TGTGCCAGCAGTCAGGAAGGAGAGACCCAGTACTTC
CASSQEGETQYF
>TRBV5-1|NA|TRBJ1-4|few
TGCGCCAGTAAAAGGGGAGGCGATGAAAAACTGTTTTTT
CASKRGGDEKLFF
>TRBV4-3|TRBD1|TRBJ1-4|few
TGCGCCAGCAGCCAGGAACAGGGGGCTAATGAAAAACTGTTTTTT
CASSQEQGANEKLFF
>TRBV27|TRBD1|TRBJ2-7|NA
TGTGCCAGTTCAGGACAGGGTTACTACGAGCAGTACTTC
CASSGQGYYEQYF
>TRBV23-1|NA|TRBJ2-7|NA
TGCGCCAGCAGTCAATCGGTGAGTTACCCCTACGAGCAGTACTTC
CASSQSVSYPYEQYF
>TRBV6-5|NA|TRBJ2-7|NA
TGTGCCAGCAGTTACTCTCGGATAAGGATAGACTACGAGCAGTACTTC
CASSYSRIRIDYEQYF
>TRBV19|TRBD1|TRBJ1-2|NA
TGTGCCAGTAGTACCGGGACAGGGTCCGGCTATGGCTACACCTTC
CASSTGTGSGYGYTF
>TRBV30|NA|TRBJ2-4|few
TGTGCCTGGAGTAAAGCGAACTGGCAAGGAAGCATTCAGTACTTC
CAWSKANWQGSIQYF
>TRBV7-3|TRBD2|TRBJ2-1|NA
TGTGCCAGCAGCTTTGCGGGAGGAACCTACAATGAGCAGTTCTTC
CASSFAGGTYNEQFF
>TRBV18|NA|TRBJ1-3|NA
TGTGCCAGCTCACCTTGGTCAGACCAGGCAAACACCATATATTTT
CASSPWSDQANTIYF
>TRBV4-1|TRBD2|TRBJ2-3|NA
TGCGCCAGCAGCCAAGTCTCCAGAAATAGCGGGGGGGTCCCCACAGATACGCAGTATTTT
CASSQVSRNSGGVPTDTQYF
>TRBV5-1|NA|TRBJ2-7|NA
TGCGCCAGCAGCTTCCGCGGGTTCAACGAGCAGTACTTC
CASSFRGFNEQYF
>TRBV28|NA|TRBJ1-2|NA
TGTGCCAGCAGTTTAAGAGGCAGGAGCTATGGCTACACCTTC
CASSLRGRSYGYTF
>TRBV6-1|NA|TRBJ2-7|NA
TGTGCCAGCACCTTAGGTATTCGCGAGCAGTACTTC
CASTLGIREQYF
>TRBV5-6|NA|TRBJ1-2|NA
TGTGCCAGCAGCCCGGAGGGGTACATCCGATATGGCTACACCTTC
CASSPEGYIRYGYTF
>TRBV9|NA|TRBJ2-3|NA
TGTGCCAGCAGCACCCGGGCCACAGATACGCAGTATTTT
CASSTRATDTQYF
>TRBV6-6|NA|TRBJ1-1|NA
TGTGCCAGCAGATCCCCGACGGACACTGAAGCTTTCTTT
CASRSPTDTEAFF
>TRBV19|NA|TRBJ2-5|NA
TGTGCCAGTAGTCTCGGACTTCAAGAGACCCAGTACTTC
CASSLGLQETQYF
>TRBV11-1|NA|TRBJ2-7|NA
TGTGCCAGCAGCTTCCGGGGCTACGAGCAGTACTTC
CASSFRGYEQYF
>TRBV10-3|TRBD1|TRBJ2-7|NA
TGTGCCAGCAGGGCTGACAGGGAAACCTACGAGCAGTACTTC
CASRADRETYEQYF
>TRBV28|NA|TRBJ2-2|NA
TGTGCCAGCAGTGGGGACTCGGCCCTTTTTTCGGGGGAGCTGTTTTTT
CASSGDSALFSGELFF
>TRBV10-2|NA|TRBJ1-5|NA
TGCGCCAGCAGTGACCATAGCGATCAGCCCCAGCATTTT
CASSDHSDQPQHF
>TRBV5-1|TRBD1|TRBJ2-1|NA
TGCGCCAGCTCCGGGACAGGGGTGAATGAGCAGTTCTTC
CASSGTGVNEQFF
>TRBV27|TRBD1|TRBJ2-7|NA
TGTGCCAGCAGTGGTGACAGGGGGCCGGTCTACGAGCAGTACTTC
CASSGDRGPVYEQYF
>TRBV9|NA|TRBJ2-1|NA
TGTGCCAGCAGCGGGGTTAGCGGAGCCTACAATGAGCAGTTCTTC
CASSGVSGAYNEQFF
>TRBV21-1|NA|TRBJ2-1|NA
TGTGCCAGCTTTCCCCGTAGCGGGACTATCTTGGGAAGTTACGTGCAGTTCTTC
CASFPRSGTILGSYVQFF
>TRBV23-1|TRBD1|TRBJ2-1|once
TGCGCCAGCAGTCGCACCACAGGGGGCAGCGATGAGCAGTTCTTC
CASSRTTGGSDEQFF
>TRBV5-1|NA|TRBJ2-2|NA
TGCGCAACCAAGCTTAATGGGATAGTTACCGGGGAGCTGTTTTTT
CATKLNGIVTGELFF
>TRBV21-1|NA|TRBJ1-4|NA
TGTGCCAGCAGCAATAGCCCTCGGACACCTGAAAAACTGTTTTTT
CASSNSPRTPEKLFF
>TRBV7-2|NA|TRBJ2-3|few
TGTGCCAGCAGCTTAGGCGGGCCAGGCACAGATACGCAGTATTTT
CASSLGGPGTDTQYF
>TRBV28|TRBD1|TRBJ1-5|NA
TGTGCCAGCAGTTCCTCAGACAGGGTTTCTCAGCCCCAGCATTTT
CASSSSDRVSQPQHF
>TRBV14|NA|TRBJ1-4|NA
TGTGCCAGCAGCCCCCTAGGGGGAAGGGATGAAAAACTGTTTTTT
CASSPLGGRDEKLFF
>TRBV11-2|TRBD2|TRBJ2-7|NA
TGTGCCAGCAGCTTAGGGGCGGGAGGGGGCGAGCAGTACTTC
CASSLGAGGGEQYF
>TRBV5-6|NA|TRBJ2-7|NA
TGTGCCAGCAGCTTGGAAGGGCGGGTCTCCTACGAGCAGTACTTC
CASSLEGRVSYEQYF
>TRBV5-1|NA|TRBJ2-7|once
TGCGCCAGCAGTCCAGATGCCTTCCTGGGCGAGCAGTACTTC
CASSPDAFLGEQYF
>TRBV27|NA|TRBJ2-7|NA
TGTGCCAGCAGTTTGCCGGAACTCTCCTACGAGCAGTACTTC
CASSLPELSYEQYF
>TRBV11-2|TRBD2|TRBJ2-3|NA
TGTGCCAGCAGTCTGCAAGCGGGGCGTACAGATACGCAGTATTTT
CASSLQAGRTDTQYF
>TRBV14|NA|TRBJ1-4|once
TGTGCCAGCAGCCCCACTCCCGGGACTAATGAAAAACTGTTTTTT
CASSPTPGTNEKLFF
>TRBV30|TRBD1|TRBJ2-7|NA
TGTGCCTGGATCGCACTCACAGGGGCCCGCTACGAGCAGTACTTC
CAWIALTGARYEQYF
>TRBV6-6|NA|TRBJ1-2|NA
TGTGCCAGCCATTCAGTCTATGGCTACACCTTC
CASHSVYGYTF
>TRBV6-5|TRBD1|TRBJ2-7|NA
TGTGCCAGCAGTCAGGGGACAGGGACAGGGGAGCAGTACTTC
CASSQGTGTGEQYF
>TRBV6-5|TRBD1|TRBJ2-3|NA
TGTGCCAGCAGTGGACAGGCCACAGATACGCAGTATTTT
CASSGQATDTQYF
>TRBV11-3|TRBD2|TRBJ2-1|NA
TGTGCCAGCAGCTTAGGATTAGCGGGAGAATCCTACAATGAGCAGTTCTTC
CASSLGLAGESYNEQFF
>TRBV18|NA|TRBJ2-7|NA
TGTGCCAGCTCGGAAGGACAGTACGAGCAGTACTTC
CASSEGQYEQYF